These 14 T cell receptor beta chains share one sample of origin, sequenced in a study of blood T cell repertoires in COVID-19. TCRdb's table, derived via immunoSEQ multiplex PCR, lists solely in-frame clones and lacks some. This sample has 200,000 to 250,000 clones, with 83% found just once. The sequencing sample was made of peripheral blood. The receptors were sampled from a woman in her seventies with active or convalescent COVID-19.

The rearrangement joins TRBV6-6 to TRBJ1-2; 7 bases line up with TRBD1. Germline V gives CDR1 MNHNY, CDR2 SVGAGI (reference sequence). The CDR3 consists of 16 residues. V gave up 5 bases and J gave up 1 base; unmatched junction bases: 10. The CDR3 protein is CASSRWTGPINYGYTF. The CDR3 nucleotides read TGTGCCAGCAGTCGATGGACAGGACCTATTAACTATGGCTACACCTTC.

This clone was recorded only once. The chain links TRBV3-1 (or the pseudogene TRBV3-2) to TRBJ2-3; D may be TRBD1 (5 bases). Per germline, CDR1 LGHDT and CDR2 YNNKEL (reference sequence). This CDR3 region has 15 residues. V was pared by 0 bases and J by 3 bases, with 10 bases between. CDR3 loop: CASSQDQGPTDTQYF. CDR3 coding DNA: TGTGCCAGCAGCCAAGATCAGGGCCCAACAGATACGCAGTATTTT.

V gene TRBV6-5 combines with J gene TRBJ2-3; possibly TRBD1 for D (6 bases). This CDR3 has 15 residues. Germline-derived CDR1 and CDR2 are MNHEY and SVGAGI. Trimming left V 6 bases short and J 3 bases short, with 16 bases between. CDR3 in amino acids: CASSRQALGTDTQYF. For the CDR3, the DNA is TGTGCCAGCAGCCGACAGGCCCTGGGGACAGATACGCAGTATTTT.

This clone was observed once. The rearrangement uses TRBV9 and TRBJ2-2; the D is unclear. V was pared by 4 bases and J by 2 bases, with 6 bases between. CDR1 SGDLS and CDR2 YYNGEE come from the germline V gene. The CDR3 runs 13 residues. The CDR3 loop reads CASSPFNTGELFF. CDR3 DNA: TGTGCCAGCAGCCCCTTCAACACCGGGGAGCTGTTTTTT.

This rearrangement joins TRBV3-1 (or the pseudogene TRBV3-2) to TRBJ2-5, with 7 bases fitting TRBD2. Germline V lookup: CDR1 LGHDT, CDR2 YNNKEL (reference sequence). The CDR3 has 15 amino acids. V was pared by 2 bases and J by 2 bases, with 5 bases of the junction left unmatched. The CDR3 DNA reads TGTGCCAGCAGCCAATGGGCTAGCGGACAAGAGACCCAGTACTTC. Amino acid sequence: CASSQWASGQETQYF.

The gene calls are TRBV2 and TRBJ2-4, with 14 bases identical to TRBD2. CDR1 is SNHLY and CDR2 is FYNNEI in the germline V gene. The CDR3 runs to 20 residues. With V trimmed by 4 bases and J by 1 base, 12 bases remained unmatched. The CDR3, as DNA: TGTGCCAGCAGTGCGCGGACTAGCGGGGGGAATATTAACGCCAAAAACATTCAGTACTTC. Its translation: CASSARTSGGNINAKNIQYF.

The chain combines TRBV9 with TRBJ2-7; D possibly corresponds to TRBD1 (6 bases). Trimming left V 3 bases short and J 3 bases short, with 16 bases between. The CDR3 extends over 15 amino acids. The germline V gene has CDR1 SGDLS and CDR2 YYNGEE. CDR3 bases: TGTGCCAGCAGCGCCCGACAGGAGGCTGTCTACGAGCAGTACTTC. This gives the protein CASSARQEAVYEQYF.

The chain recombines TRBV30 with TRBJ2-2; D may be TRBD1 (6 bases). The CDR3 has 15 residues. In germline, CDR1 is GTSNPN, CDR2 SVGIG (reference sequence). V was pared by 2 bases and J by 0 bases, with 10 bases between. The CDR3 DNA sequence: TGTGCCTGGAGTCCCGGGACACCGAACACCGGGGAGCTGTTTTTT. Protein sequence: CAWSPGTPNTGELFF.

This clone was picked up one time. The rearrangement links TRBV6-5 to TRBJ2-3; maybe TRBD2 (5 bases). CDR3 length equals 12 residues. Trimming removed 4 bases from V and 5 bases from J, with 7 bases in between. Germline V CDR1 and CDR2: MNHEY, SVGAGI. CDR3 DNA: TGTGCCAGCAGTTTGGGAGAAGATACGCAGTATTTT. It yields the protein CASSLGEDTQYF.

The CDR3 bases are TGTGCCAGCAGTCCGCCCGCCAGGGCCGATACGCAGTATTTT. It is translated as CASSPPARADTQYF. The genes are TRBV27 and TRBJ2-3, with D possibly matching TRBD1 (5 bases). This CDR3 region has 14 residues. Germline CDR1 reads MNHEY; CDR2 reads SMNVEV (reference sequence). Trimming stripped 5 bases from V and 6 bases from J, with 15 bases between.

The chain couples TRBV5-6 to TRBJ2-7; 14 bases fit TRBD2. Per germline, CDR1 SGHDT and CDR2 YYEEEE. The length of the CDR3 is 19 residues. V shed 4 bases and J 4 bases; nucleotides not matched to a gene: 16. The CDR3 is CASSTQGLAGVGFEYEQYF. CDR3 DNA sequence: TGTGCCAGCAGCACCCAGGGACTAGCGGGGGTCGGGTTCGAATACGAGCAGTACTTC.

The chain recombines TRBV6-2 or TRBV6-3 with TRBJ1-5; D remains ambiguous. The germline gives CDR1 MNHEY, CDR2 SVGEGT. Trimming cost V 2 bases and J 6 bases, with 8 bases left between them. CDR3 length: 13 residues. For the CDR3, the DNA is TGTGCCAGCAGTTACATACCCGGTCAGCCCCAGCATTTT. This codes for CASSYIPGQPQHF.

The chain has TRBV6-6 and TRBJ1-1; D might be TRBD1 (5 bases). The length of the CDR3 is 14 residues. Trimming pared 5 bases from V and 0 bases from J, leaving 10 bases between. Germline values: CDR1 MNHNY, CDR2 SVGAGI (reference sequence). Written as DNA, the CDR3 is TGTGCCAGCAGTGTACTACAGGTGAACACTGAAGCTTTCTTT. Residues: CASSVLQVNTEAFF.

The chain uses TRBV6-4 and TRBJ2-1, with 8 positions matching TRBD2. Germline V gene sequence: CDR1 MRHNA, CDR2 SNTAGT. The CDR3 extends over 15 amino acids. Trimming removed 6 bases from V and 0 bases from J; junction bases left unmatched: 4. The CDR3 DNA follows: TGTGCCAGCAGCCGGGGGGGGAGCTCCTACAATGAGCAGTTCTTC. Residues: CASSRGGSSYNEQFF.